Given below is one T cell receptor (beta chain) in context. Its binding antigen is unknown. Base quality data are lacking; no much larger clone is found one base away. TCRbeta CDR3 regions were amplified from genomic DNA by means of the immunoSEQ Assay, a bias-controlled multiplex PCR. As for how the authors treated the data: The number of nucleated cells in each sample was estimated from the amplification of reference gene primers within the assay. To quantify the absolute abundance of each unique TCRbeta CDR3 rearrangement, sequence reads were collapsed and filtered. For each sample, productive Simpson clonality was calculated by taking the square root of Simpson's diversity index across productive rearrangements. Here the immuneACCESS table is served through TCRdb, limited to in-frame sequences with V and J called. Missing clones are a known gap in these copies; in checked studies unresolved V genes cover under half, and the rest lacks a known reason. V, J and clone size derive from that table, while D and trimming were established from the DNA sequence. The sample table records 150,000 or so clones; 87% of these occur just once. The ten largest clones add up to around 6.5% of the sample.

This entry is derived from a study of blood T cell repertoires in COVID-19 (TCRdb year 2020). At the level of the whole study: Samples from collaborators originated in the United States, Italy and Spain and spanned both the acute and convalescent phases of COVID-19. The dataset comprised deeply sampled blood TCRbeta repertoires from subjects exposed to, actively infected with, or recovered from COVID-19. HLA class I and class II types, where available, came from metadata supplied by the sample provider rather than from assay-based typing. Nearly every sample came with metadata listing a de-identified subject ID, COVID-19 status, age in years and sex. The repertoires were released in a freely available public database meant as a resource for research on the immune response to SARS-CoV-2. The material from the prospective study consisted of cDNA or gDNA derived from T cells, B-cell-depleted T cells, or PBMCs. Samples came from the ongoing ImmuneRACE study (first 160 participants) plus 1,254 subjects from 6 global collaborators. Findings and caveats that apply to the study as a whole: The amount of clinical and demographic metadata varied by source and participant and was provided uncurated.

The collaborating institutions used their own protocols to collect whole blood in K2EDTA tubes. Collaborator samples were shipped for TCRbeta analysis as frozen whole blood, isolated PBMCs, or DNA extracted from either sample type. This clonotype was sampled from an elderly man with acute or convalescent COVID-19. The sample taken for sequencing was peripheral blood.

The CDR3 amino acid sequence is: CASRGISNQPQHF. In nucleotides, the sequence is TGTGCCAGCCGGGGGATTAGCAATCAGCCCCAGCATTTT. The rearranged chain carries TRBV28 and TRBJ1-5; a weak D assignment points to TRBD1 (5 bases agree). V lost 8 bases and J lost 0 bases; the stretch between them is 8 bases long. The germline V gene sets CDR1 to MDHEN and CDR2 to SYDVKM. There are 13 amino acids in the CDR3, from cysteine to phenylalanine inclusive. Left in the record is the CDR3 DNA by itself, 39 bases read in frame from the first base.